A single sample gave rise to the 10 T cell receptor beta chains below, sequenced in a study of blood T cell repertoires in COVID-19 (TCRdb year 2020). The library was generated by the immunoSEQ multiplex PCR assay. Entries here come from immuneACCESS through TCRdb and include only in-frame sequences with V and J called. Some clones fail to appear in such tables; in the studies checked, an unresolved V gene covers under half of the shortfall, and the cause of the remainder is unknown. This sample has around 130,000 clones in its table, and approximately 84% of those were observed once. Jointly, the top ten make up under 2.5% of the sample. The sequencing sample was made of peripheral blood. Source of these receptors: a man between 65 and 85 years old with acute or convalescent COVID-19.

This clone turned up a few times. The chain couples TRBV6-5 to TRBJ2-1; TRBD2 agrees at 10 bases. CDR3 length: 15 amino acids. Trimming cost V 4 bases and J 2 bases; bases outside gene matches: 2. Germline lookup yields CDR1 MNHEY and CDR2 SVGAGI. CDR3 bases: TGTGCCAGCAGTTCGAGCGGGGGGGCCTACAATGAGCAGTTCTTC. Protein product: CASSSSGGAYNEQFF.

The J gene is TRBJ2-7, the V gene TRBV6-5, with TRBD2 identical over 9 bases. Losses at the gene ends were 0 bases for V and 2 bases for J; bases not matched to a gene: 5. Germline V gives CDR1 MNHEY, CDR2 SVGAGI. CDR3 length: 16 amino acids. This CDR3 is CASSYSLAGAPYEQYF. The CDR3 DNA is TGTGCCAGCAGTTACTCGTTAGCGGGGGCCCCCTACGAGCAGTACTTC.

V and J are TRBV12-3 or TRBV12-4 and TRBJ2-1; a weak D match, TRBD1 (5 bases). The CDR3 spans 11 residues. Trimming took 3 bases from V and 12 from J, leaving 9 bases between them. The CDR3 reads CASSLGLPQFF. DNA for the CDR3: TGTGCCAGCAGTTTGGGGCTACCGCAGTTCTTC.

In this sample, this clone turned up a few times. This CDR3 reads CASSDRGLAGSPDTQYF. The CDR3, as DNA: TGTGCCAGCAGTGATAGGGGACTAGCGGGGTCCCCAGATACGCAGTATTTT. The V and J genes are TRBV6-1 and TRBJ2-3, with 13 positions matching TRBD2. This CDR3 region has 17 residues. Losses at the gene ends were 3 bases for V and 4 bases for J; bases not matched to a gene: 7. Germline CDR1 MNHNS, CDR2 SASEGT.

CDR3 protein: CASSVGRAEQFF. Here the CDR3 DNA reads TGTGCCAGCAGCGTAGGGAGGGCTGAGCAGTTCTTC. The rearrangement joins TRBV9 to TRBJ2-1, with D perhaps matching TRBD2 (6 bases). The CDR3 length is 12 residues. CDR1 and CDR2 (germline): SGDLS, YYNGEE. Trimming removed 0 bases at V and 9 bases at J, with 7 bases between.

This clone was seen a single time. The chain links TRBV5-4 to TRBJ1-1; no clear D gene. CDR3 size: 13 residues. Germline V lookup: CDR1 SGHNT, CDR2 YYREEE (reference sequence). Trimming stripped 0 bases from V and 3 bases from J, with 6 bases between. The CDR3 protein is CASSLEADTEAFF. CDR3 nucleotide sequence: TGTGCCAGCAGCTTGGAAGCGGACACTGAAGCTTTCTTT. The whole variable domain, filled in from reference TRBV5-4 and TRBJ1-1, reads ETGVTQSPTHLIKTRGQQVTLRCSSQSGHNTVSWYQQALGQGPQFIFQYYREEENGRGNFPPRFSGLQFPNYSSELNVNALELDDSALYLCASSLEADTEAFFGQGTRLTVV.

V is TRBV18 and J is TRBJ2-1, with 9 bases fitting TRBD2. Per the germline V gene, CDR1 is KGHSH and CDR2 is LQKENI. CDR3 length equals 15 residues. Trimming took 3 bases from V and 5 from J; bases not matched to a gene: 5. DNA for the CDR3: TGTGCCAGCTCACCGGTGGAGCGGGGGGACAATGAGCAGTTCTTC. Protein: CASSPVERGDNEQFF. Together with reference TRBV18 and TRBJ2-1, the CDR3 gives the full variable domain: NAGVMQNPRHLVRRRGQEARLRCSPMKGHSHVYWYRQLPEEGLKFMVYLQKENIIDESGMPKERFSAEFPKEGPSILRIQQVVRGDSAAYFCASSPVERGDNEQFFGPGTRLTVL.

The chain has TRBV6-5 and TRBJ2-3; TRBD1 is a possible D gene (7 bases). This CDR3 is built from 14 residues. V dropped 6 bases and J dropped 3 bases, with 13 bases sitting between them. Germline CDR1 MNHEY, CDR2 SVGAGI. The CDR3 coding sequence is TGTGCCAGCAGGCAACAGGGGAGGACAGATACGCAGTATTTT. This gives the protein CASRQQGRTDTQYF.

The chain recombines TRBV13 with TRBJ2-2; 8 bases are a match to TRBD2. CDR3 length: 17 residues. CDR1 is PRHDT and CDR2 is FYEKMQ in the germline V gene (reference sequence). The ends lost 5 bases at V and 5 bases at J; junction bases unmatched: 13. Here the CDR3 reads CASSLNTGGRITGELFF. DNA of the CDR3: TGTGCCAGCAGCCTAAACACGGGGGGGCGTATAACCGGGGAGCTGTTTTTT.

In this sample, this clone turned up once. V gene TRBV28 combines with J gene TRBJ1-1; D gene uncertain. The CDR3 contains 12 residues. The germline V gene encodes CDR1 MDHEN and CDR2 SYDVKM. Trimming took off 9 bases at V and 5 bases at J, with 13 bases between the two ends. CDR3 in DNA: TGTGCCAGTCGGGTGGGAGCTACTGAAGCTTTCTTT. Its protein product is CASRVGATEAFF.